This T cell receptor (beta chain) comes out of a study of beta chain features in type 1 diabetes. Study-level points and caveats: All four CD4+ subsets of Type 1 diabetes patients contained TCRB CDR3s that were moderately but significantly shorter.

TCRB transcripts that were expressed got sequenced, as all of the isolated RNA had been reverse transcribed. Around 3.57 million reads was the average for naive, central memory and regulatory T cell samples. Measured with immunoSEQ multiplex PCR; TCRdb has only the in-frame clones, and not every one. Of a few hundred thousand clones listed, around 12% are singletons. In regard to this clone: The target antigen is unknown.

The CDR3 runs 16 residues. V lost 5 bases and J 0 bases, leaving 15 bases between the germline ends. Germline assignment: CDR1 SEHNR and CDR2 FQNEAQ (reference sequence). The clonotype comes from a woman between 18 and 29 years old with type 1 diabetes. This chain uses TRBV7-9 with TRBJ2-3; D might be TRBD2 (6 bases). Material: naive CD4+ T cells from blood. For the CDR3, the DNA is TGTGCCAGCAGCCTAACAGCGGGTCCTAGCACAGATACGCAGTATTTT. It specifies CASSLTAGPSTDTQYF.